The T cell receptor beta chain described here comes from a study of blood T cells in healthy people across ages. Points from the study as a whole: For the donors, CMV status was unknown and possibly confounded expanded clonotype changes.

This clonotype was counted at least ten times. Antigen: not known. Next came a second PCR, run for about 6 to 12 cycles, which used a sample-barcoded 5' primer along with a J-beta primer mix. TCRdb re-called the 5' RACE reads through MiXCR, storing one row per CDR3 protein. Of approximately 2,000,000 distinct CDR3 sequences in the sample, roughly 43% were seen once. The sequence was obtained from a human donor in good health. The material sequenced was blood.

CDR3 nucleotides: TGTGCCAGCTCACCAGCGGGGGGATACAATGAGCAGTTCTTC. This sequence encodes CASSPAGGYNEQFF. The chain combines TRBV18 with TRBJ2-1; the match to TRBD2 covers 8 bases. The V and J ends lost 2 bases and 4 bases, in that order; junction bases with no gene match: 1. The CDR3 loop spans 14 amino acids. The germline gives CDR1 KGHSH, CDR2 LQKENI.